This TCR beta chain appears in the sequencing data of a study of early T cells in non-severe SARS-CoV-2 infection. Trimming removed 7 bases from V and 2 bases from J, with 9 bases in between. CDR3 length equals 14 residues. Germline V CDR1 and CDR2: LGHDT, YNNKEL (reference sequence). This clonotype was found once. MiXCR, applied by TCRdb to the 5' RACE reads, yields one record per CDR3 protein. The sample consists of roughly 56,000 distinct CDR3 sequences, 8.5% to 9.5% of them appearing once. This rearrangement joins TRBV3-1 to TRBJ1-6, with D perhaps TRBD1 (6 bases). This clonotype was obtained from an adult who was a healthcare worker with PCR-confirmed SARS-CoV-2 infection or an uninfected control (not recorded which). Material: whole blood. CDR3 in amino acids: CASKGGPYNSPLHF. Written as DNA, the CDR3 is TGTGCCAGCAAGGGGGGTCCCTATAATTCACCCCTCCACTTT.